A selection of T cell receptor beta chains follows, all from one sample in a study of CD8 T cells in Susac syndrome. TCRdb re-analysed the immunoSEQ multiplex PCR reads in MiXCR, keeping a single row per CDR3 protein. Seen here are about 130,000 distinct CDR3 sequences, about 92% observed once, and the top ten hold roughly 0.31%. Specimen: CD8+ T cells from PBMCs. The receptors derive from a human donor with multiple sclerosis. Each CDR3 is given with its conserved first and last residue. Each record gives: J gene, V gene, D gene, CDR3 protein, CDR3 DNA. D genes are given only for firm matches.

TRBJ2-7,TRBV5-1,TRBD2,CASSLGTSGTYEQYF,TGCGCCAGCAGCTTAGGGACTAGCGGGACTTACGAGCAGTACTTC
TRBJ2-3,TRBV11-2,TRBD1,CASSFYRGQGADTQYF,TGTGCCAGCAGCTTCTACCGCGGACAGGGCGCAGATACGCAGTATTTT
TRBJ2-1,TRBV12-5,TRBD1,CASGTGGYNEQFF,TGTGCTAGTGGGACAGGGGGTTACAATGAGCAGTTCTTC
TRBJ2-1,TRBV20-1,TRBD2,CSAGLGNEQFF,TGCAGTGCTGGACTAGGGAATGAGCAGTTCTTC
TRBJ1-1,TRBV20-1,-,CSARHTEAFF,TGCAGTGCTAGGCATACTGAAGCTTTCTTT
TRBJ2-1,TRBV27,-,CATGTPIGYEQFF,TGTGCGACCGGGACGCCCATCGGCTATGAGCAGTTCTTC
TRBJ1-3,TRBV4-1,-,CASSQDRRTVSSGNTIYF,TGCGCCAGCAGCCAAGACCGAAGGACAGTAAGCTCTGGAAACACCATATATTTT
TRBJ2-7,TRBV6-5,TRBD2,CASSYGRGYYSYEQYF,TGTGCCAGCAGTTACGGGAGGGGCTACTATTCCTACGAGCAGTACTTC
TRBJ2-3,TRBV15,TRBD2,CATSRASTGGADTQYF,TGTGCCACCAGCAGAGCCTCTACGGGGGGGGCAGATACGCAGTATTTT
TRBJ1-2,TRBV9,-,CASSGSGRARGGYTF,TGTGCCAGCAGCGGTAGTGGCAGGGCGAGGGGCGGCTACACCTTC
TRBJ1-5,TRBV21-1,-,CASSKNQPQHF,TGTGCCAGCAGCAAGAATCAGCCCCAGCATTTT
TRBJ2-3,TRBV30,-,CAWTTVSTDTQYF,TGTGCCTGGACAACAGTCTCGACAGATACGCAGTATTTT
TRBJ2-2,TRBV10-3,TRBD2,CAIKGLASGSTGELFF,TGTGCCATCAAAGGCTTGGCTAGCGGGAGCACCGGGGAGCTGTTTTTT
TRBJ2-7,TRBV3-1,TRBD1,CASSLDRGSYEQYF,TGTGCCAGCAGCCTCGACAGGGGCTCCTACGAGCAGTACTTC
TRBJ2-2,TRBV7-7,-,CASSTGTVETGELFF,TGTGCTAGCAGCACAGGGACTGTTGAGACCGGGGAGCTGTTTTTT
TRBJ1-1,TRBV12-3/TRBV12-4,-,CASRGGWNTEAFF,TGTGCCAGCAGAGGGGGGTGGAACACTGAAGCTTTCTTT
TRBJ2-5,TRBV5-4,-,CASSLEDETQYF,TGTGCCAGCAGCTTGGAGGACGAGACCCAGTACTTC
TRBJ2-5,TRBV19,-,CASSRQGRGWTQYF,TGTGCCAGTAGTAGACAGGGGAGGGGATGGACCCAGTACTTC
TRBJ1-4,TRBV7-9,-,CASRSGTRFFF,TGTGCCAGCAGATCCGGGACCAGGTTTTTTTTT
TRBJ2-3,TRBV5-4,-,CASSPGTTQYF,TGTGCCAGCAGCCCCGGGACTACGCAGTATTTT
TRBJ2-1,TRBV7-7,TRBD2,CASSHRAGGHNEQFF,TGTGCTAGCAGCCACCGTGCGGGAGGACACAATGAGCAGTTCTTC
TRBJ1-3,TRBV11-2,TRBD1,CASSSGQGTAGNTIYF,TGTGCCAGCAGCTCTGGACAGGGAACCGCTGGAAACACCATATATTTT